A selection of T cell receptor beta chains follows, all from one sample in a study of radiation and T cells in renal cell carcinoma. This table comes from immunoSEQ multiplex PCR, and its TCRdb copy is limited to in-frame clones, with some not included. This sample has 120,000 or so clones, with over 75% found just once. The sequencing here drew on blood, taken from a patient whose treatment included radiotherapy and nephrectomy. Source of these receptors: a man in his forties or fifties with renal cell carcinoma. CDR3s include the opening cysteine and the closing phenylalanine or tryptophan. A D gene is named only where the DNA matches it firmly. Clone size is shown for a subset of rows, as once, few, many or a class of expanded clone.

V: TRBV4-1
size: NA
D: NA
J: TRBJ2-5
CDR3: CASSPAGETQYF
DNA: TGCGCCAGCAGCCCGGCGGGAGAGACCCAGTACTTC

V: TRBV5-4
size: NA
D: NA
J: TRBJ2-5
CDR3: CASSLFLNRGGKTQYF
DNA: TGTGCCAGCAGCTTGTTCCTCAACAGGGGCGGGAAGACCCAGTACTTC

V: TRBV28
size: NA
D: NA
J: TRBJ2-4
CDR3: CASSLRQGGNIQYF
DNA: TGTGCCAGCAGTTTAAGGCAGGGCGGAAACATTCAGTACTTC

V: TRBV6-1
size: NA
D: TRBD1
J: TRBJ1-5
CDR3: CASSRGINSNQPQHF
DNA: TGTGCCAGCAGCAGGGGGATAAATAGCAATCAGCCCCAGCATTTT

V: TRBV30
size: many
D: NA
J: TRBJ1-6
CDR3: CAWSVPPGPLHF
DNA: TGTGCCTGGAGCGTTCCCCCGGGACCTCTCCACTTT

V: TRBV2
size: NA
D: NA
J: TRBJ1-4
CDR3: CASSEYRKLFF
DNA: TGTGCCAGCAGTGAATACCGAAAACTGTTTTTT

V: TRBV6-5
size: NA
D: NA
J: TRBJ2-7
CDR3: CASSYSGVPNIRYF
DNA: TGTGCCAGCAGTTACTCAGGTGTCCCAAACATAAGGTACTTC

V: TRBV30
size: NA
D: TRBD1
J: TRBJ2-7
CDR3: CAWVARGRYEQYF
DNA: TGTGCCTGGGTGGCCAGGGGGCGGTACGAGCAGTACTTC

V: TRBV5-1
size: NA
D: NA
J: TRBJ2-3
CDR3: CASSLAATKTDTQYF
DNA: TGCGCCAGCAGCTTGGCCGCGACGAAGACAGATACGCAGTATTTT

V: TRBV7-2
size: NA
D: TRBD2
J: TRBJ2-2
CDR3: CASRRAGANTGELFF
DNA: TGTGCCAGCAGAAGAGCGGGAGCTAACACCGGGGAGCTGTTTTTT

V: TRBV7-2
size: NA
D: TRBD1
J: TRBJ1-1
CDR3: CASSLVRGLTEAFF
DNA: TGTGCCAGCAGCTTAGTTAGGGGGCTTACTGAAGCTTTCTTT

V: TRBV18
size: NA
D: NA
J: TRBJ1-2
CDR3: CASSPYDVGGPVGYTF
DNA: TGTGCCAGCTCACCATACGACGTCGGAGGGCCGGTTGGCTACACCTTC

V: TRBV19
size: NA
D: NA
J: TRBJ2-5
CDR3: CASRDDYEETQYF
DNA: TGTGCCAGTAGGGATGACTACGAAGAGACCCAGTACTTC

V: TRBV27
size: NA
D: TRBD1
J: TRBJ2-7
CDR3: CASSLYYTGAEYEQYF
DNA: TGTGCCAGCAGTTTATACTACACAGGGGCGGAGTACGAGCAGTACTTC

V: TRBV2
size: NA
D: NA
J: TRBJ2-7
CDR3: CASISGLRSYEQYF
DNA: TGTGCCAGCATCTCGGGACTGCGCTCCTACGAGCAGTACTTC

V: TRBV19
size: once
D: TRBD2
J: TRBJ2-3
CDR3: CASSTGLAGADTQYF
DNA: TGTGCCAGCAGCACGGGACTAGCGGGAGCAGATACGCAGTATTTT

V: TRBV7-2
size: NA
D: TRBD1
J: TRBJ2-7
CDR3: CASRFRDRSSYEQYF
DNA: TGTGCCAGCCGCTTCCGGGACAGAAGCTCCTACGAGCAGTACTTC

V: TRBV2
size: NA
D: TRBD2
J: TRBJ2-7
CDR3: CASRLRLAGGNEQYF
DNA: TGTGCCAGCAGACTACGACTAGCGGGGGGGAACGAGCAGTACTTC

V: TRBV10-1
size: NA
D: NA
J: TRBJ1-5
CDR3: CATGEGGGGNQPQHF
DNA: TGCGCCACCGGGGAGGGGGGGGGCGGCAATCAGCCCCAGCATTTT

V: TRBV4-3
size: NA
D: NA
J: TRBJ1-3
CDR3: CASSQESGGHVGNTIYF
DNA: TGCGCCAGCAGCCAAGAATCGGGGGGTCATGTCGGAAACACCATATATTTT

V: TRBV30
size: few
D: NA
J: TRBJ2-1
CDR3: CAWSWVGAKGQFF
DNA: TGTGCCTGGAGTTGGGTAGGGGCGAAGGGGCAGTTCTTC

V: TRBV21-1
size: NA
D: NA
J: TRBJ2-7
CDR3: CASSKKGEWENGLVVDGEQYF
DNA: TGTGCCAGCAGCAAAAAGGGGGAGTGGGAGAATGGCTTGGTCGTGGATGGCGAGCAGTACTTC

V: TRBV6-6
size: once
D: TRBD1
J: TRBJ1-2
CDR3: CASSYRGQGVAGYTF
DNA: TGTGCCAGCAGTTACAGGGGCCAGGGGGTAGCTGGCTACACCTTC

V: TRBV5-4
size: NA
D: TRBD1
J: TRBJ2-5
CDR3: CASSRTGTGDGETQYF
DNA: TGTGCCAGCAGCCGGACCGGGACAGGGGACGGGGAGACCCAGTACTTC

V: TRBV27
size: NA
D: NA
J: TRBJ1-1
CDR3: CASLGTHTEAFF
DNA: TGTGCCAGCCTAGGGACTCACACTGAAGCTTTCTTT

V: TRBV11-1
size: NA
D: NA
J: TRBJ2-5
CDR3: CASSLTSAQETQYF
DNA: TGTGCCAGCAGCTTGACGAGTGCCCAAGAGACCCAGTACTTC

V: TRBV28
size: NA
D: TRBD1
J: TRBJ1-2
CDR3: CASRQGPQNGYTF
DNA: TGTGCCAGCAGACAGGGGCCGCAAAATGGCTACACCTTC

V: TRBV18
size: NA
D: TRBD1
J: TRBJ2-3
CDR3: CASSPQGARTDTQYF
DNA: TGTGCCAGCTCACCTCAGGGGGCCCGCACAGATACGCAGTATTTT

V: TRBV5-1
size: NA
D: NA
J: TRBJ2-1
CDR3: CASSLSDSYNEQFF
DNA: TGCGCCAGCAGCTTGTCCGACTCCTACAATGAGCAGTTCTTC

V: TRBV7-9
size: NA
D: NA
J: TRBJ2-7
CDR3: CASSPRLDFYEQYF
DNA: TGTGCCAGCAGCCCCCGTCTAGATTTCTACGAGCAGTACTTC

V: TRBV4-1
size: NA
D: NA
J: TRBJ2-2
CDR3: CASSFPSGGGNTGELFF
DNA: TGCGCCAGCAGCTTCCCTTCGGGTGGGGGTAACACCGGGGAGCTGTTTTTT

V: TRBV18
size: NA
D: NA
J: TRBJ1-1
CDR3: CASSRYTGEAFF
DNA: TGTGCCAGCTCCCGATACACAGGGGAAGCTTTCTTT

V: TRBV5-1
size: NA
D: NA
J: TRBJ2-1
CDR3: CASSFGGDASNEQFF
DNA: TGCGCCAGCAGCTTTGGCGGGGACGCGAGTAATGAGCAGTTCTTC

V: TRBV4-2
size: few
D: TRBD1
J: TRBJ2-2
CDR3: CASSLLFDRVTGELFF
DNA: TGTGCCAGCAGCCTCCTTTTTGACAGGGTCACCGGGGAGCTGTTTTTT

V: TRBV4-1
size: NA
D: NA
J: TRBJ2-3
CDR3: CASSQSHAGSPDTQYF
DNA: TGCGCCAGCAGCCAAAGTCACGCGGGGTCCCCAGATACGCAGTATTTT

V: TRBV18
size: NA
D: NA
J: TRBJ1-2
CDR3: CASSPSQDQGYTF
DNA: TGTGCCAGCTCACCTTCTCAGGATCAAGGCTACACCTTC

V: TRBV12-5
size: NA
D: TRBD1
J: TRBJ1-1
CDR3: CASGGSRQGGNTEAFF
DNA: TGTGCTAGTGGTGGATCCCGACAGGGTGGAAACACTGAAGCTTTCTTT

V: TRBV5-5
size: NA
D: NA
J: TRBJ1-2
CDR3: CASSPRTLGYGYTF
DNA: TGTGCCAGCAGCCCCCGCACGTTAGGGTATGGCTACACCTTC

V: TRBV15
size: NA
D: TRBD2
J: TRBJ2-5
CDR3: CATSRGPLAGGETQYF
DNA: TGTGCCACCAGCAGAGGTCCGCTAGCGGGAGGGGAGACCCAGTACTTC

V: TRBV13
size: NA
D: NA
J: TRBJ1-4
CDR3: CASSLLAVADGTNEKLFF
DNA: TGTGCCAGCAGCTTATTGGCCGTTGCGGATGGGACTAATGAAAAACTGTTTTTT

V: TRBV11-3
size: NA
D: TRBD1
J: TRBJ1-1
CDR3: CASSLDGTGRAFF
DNA: TGTGCCAGCAGCTTAGACGGGACAGGGAGAGCTTTCTTT

V: TRBV25-1
size: NA
D: NA
J: TRBJ1-4
CDR3: CASSDRGLPDGRNEKLFF
DNA: TGTGCCAGCAGTGATCGAGGCCTGCCGGACGGGCGAAATGAAAAACTGTTTTTT

V: TRBV5-4
size: NA
D: TRBD2
J: TRBJ2-5
CDR3: CASRLSGDQETQYF
DNA: TGTGCCAGCAGACTAAGCGGGGACCAAGAGACCCAGTACTTC

V: TRBV12-2
size: few
D: NA
J: TRBJ1-2
CDR3: CASRLRTNLGERLYGYTF
DNA: TGTGCAAGTCGCTTAAGGACCAACTTGGGTGAGAGACTCTATGGCTACACCTTC

V: TRBV6-1
size: NA
D: TRBD2
J: TRBJ2-7
CDR3: CASSAASGGRYEQYF
DNA: TGTGCCAGCAGTGCGGCTAGCGGGGGGAGGTACGAGCAGTACTTC

V: TRBV5-1
size: NA
D: TRBD1
J: TRBJ2-7
CDR3: CASSLPEQGASEQYF
DNA: TGCGCCAGCAGCTTGCCCGAACAGGGGGCAAGCGAGCAGTACTTC

V: TRBV7-8
size: once
D: NA
J: TRBJ2-1
CDR3: CASSLRRGRLGYNEQFF
DNA: TGTGCCAGCAGCCTAAGGCGGGGCAGGTTGGGCTACAATGAGCAGTTCTTC

V: TRBV28
size: NA
D: TRBD2
J: TRBJ2-7
CDR3: CASSSPGSGRLDEQYF
DNA: TGTGCCAGCAGTTCCCCGGGTAGCGGGAGATTAGACGAGCAGTACTTC

V: TRBV18
size: few
D: NA
J: TRBJ1-5
CDR3: CASSRDGKEQPQHF
DNA: TGTGCCAGCTCAAGAGACGGAAAGGAACAGCCCCAGCATTTT

V: TRBV5-8
size: NA
D: TRBD2
J: TRBJ2-3
CDR3: CASSLSGGGPDTQYF
DNA: TGTGCCAGCAGCTTGAGCGGGGGGGGACCAGATACGCAGTATTTT

V: TRBV6-1
size: NA
D: TRBD1
J: TRBJ1-2
CDR3: CASNDSGGYGYTF
DNA: TGTGCCAGCAACGACTCAGGGGGCTATGGCTACACCTTC

V: TRBV10-3
size: NA
D: NA
J: TRBJ1-1
CDR3: CASSYSEGNTEAFF
DNA: TGTGCCAGCAGTTACTCGGAAGGGAACACTGAAGCTTTCTTT